In its sample, the clone carrying this T cell receptor (beta chain) was seen a few times. Its specificity is not known. Germline loops: CDR1 SNHLY, CDR2 FYNNEI. The ends lost 7 bases at V and 6 bases at J; junction bases unmatched: 2. The CDR3 contains 12 residues. The entry originates in a study of T cell repertoires in cytomegalovirus infection. Study-level background: Matching HLA type, along with CMV infection, was indicated by public TCR beta signatures. Study results and caveats: Predominance within the ex vivo response was attributable to HLA-C-restricted CMV-specific TCR beta clonotypes. Identification of carriers of CMV plus the relevant HLA was performed using cumulative public TCR beta family frequency.

TCRdb itself ran the reads through MiXCR, one entry per CDR3 protein. This table holds about 130,000 distinct CDR3 sequences, approximately 9.2% found once. This rearrangement joins TRBV2 to TRBJ1-4; 7 nucleotides match TRBD1. The TCR was taken from a human donor in good health (CMV status not recorded). Some clones in this sample may be carry-over from other donors' samples. Material: PBMCs. CDR3 in DNA: TGTGCCAGCAAAGGGACAGATGAAAAACTGTTTTTT. It yields the protein CASKGTDEKLFF. Supplemented by reference TRBV2 and TRBJ1-4, the full variable domain reads EPEVTQTPSHQVTQMGQEVILRCVPISNHLYFYWYRQILGQKVEFLVSFYNNEISEKSEIFDDQFSVERPDGSNFTLKIRSTKLEDSAMYFCASKGTDEKLFFGSGTQLSVL.